The 11 T cell receptor beta chains given below trace back to one sample, sequenced in a study of PD-L1 blockade in urothelial cancer. Measured with immunoSEQ multiplex PCR; TCRdb has only the in-frame clones, and not every one. The table includes about 17,000 clones, about 90% detected once. This specimen was PBMCs, taken around atezolizumab (anti-PD-L1) treatment. The origin of the receptors is a man aged 50-60 years with urothelial cancer.

The gene calls are TRBV10-3 and TRBJ1-5; perhaps TRBD1 as D (6 bases). Trimming left V 5 bases short and J 3 bases short, with 17 bases between. This CDR3 has 16 amino acids. Per germline, CDR1 ENHRY and CDR2 SYGVKD. The CDR3 region is CAISPEGGAFNQPQHF. CDR3 DNA sequence: TGTGCCATCAGTCCAGAGGGGGGGGCCTTCAATCAGCCCCAGCATTTT.

The V gene is TRBV14, the J gene TRBJ2-7; 12 nucleotides agree with TRBD2. The CDR3 extends over 15 amino acids. The germline V gene encodes CDR1 SGHDN and CDR2 FVKESK. V lost 1 base to trimming and J lost 9 bases; unmatched junction nucleotides: 7. In nucleotides, the CDR3 is TGTGCCAGCAGCCAAGGACTAGCGGGAGTTACAGGGCAGTACTTC. Its translation is CASSQGLAGVTGQYF.

This clone was recorded only once. The chain links TRBV5-4 to TRBJ2-5, with 8 bases that match TRBD1. From germline, CDR1 is SGHNT and CDR2 YYREEE (reference sequence). The trim removed 4 bases at V and 5 bases at J, leaving 4 bases unmatched. This CDR3 is built from 13 residues. The DNA of the CDR3 is TGTGCCAGCAGCGTGGGACAGGCCGAGACCCAGTACTTC. Encoded protein: CASSVGQAETQYF.

The chain uses TRBV28 and TRBJ1-1; D is ambiguous. The CDR3 is 14 amino acids. The germline V and J ends were trimmed by 10 bases and 0 bases, with 15 bases remaining between them. Germline CDR1 is MDHEN and CDR2 is SYDVKM. The CDR3 loop is CATSQGGLNTEAFF. The DNA for the CDR3 is TGTGCCACCAGCCAAGGAGGATTGAACACTGAAGCTTTCTTT.

This clone was seen more than once but under ten times. This chain joins TRBV11-3 and TRBJ2-1; maybe TRBD1 (6 bases). Between the trimmed V and J ends, which lost 3 bases and 0 bases, there was a span of 9 bases. Germline V gene lookup returns CDR1 SGHNT and CDR2 YENEEA. The CDR3 spans 15 residues. The chain's CDR3 is CASSFGQSSYNEQFF. The CDR3 DNA follows: TGTGCCAGCAGCTTCGGACAGAGCTCCTACAATGAGCAGTTCTTC.

This clone was found a few times. The chain joins TRBV10-3 to TRBJ1-2; TRBD1 is a possible D gene (5 bases). Trimming removed 0 bases at V and 8 bases at J, with 10 bases between. The CDR3 covers 13 residues. Per germline, CDR1 ENHRY and CDR2 SYGVKD. Here the CDR3 reads CAISESGGEGYTF. The CDR3 nucleotides read TGTGCCATCAGTGAGTCTGGGGGGGAAGGCTACACCTTC.

A few counts support this clone. J is TRBJ2-2 and V is TRBV6-4; D is ambiguous. The CDR3 runs 13 residues. Germline loops: CDR1 MRHNA, CDR2 SNTAGT. With 4 bases removed from V and 4 bases from J, the gap between germline ends came to 7 bases. The CDR3 sequence is CASSGSGTGELFF. CDR3 bases: TGTGCCAGCAGTGGGTCGGGCACCGGGGAGCTGTTTTTT.

V and J are TRBV6-5 and TRBJ1-2; 10 nucleotides agree with TRBD1. This CDR3 comprises 14 residues. CDR1 and CDR2 from the germline V gene are MNHEY and SVGAGI. Trimming cost V 7 bases and J 8 bases; bases outside gene matches: 10. The CDR3 nucleotides read TGTGCCAGCACTGGACAGGGGGGTTTCGAGGGCTACACCTTC. Translated: CASTGQGGFEGYTF.

V and J are TRBV11-2 and TRBJ2-7, with 10 bases matching TRBD2. Germline CDR1 SGHAT, CDR2 FQNNGV. The CDR3 is 17 residues long. Trimming removed 3 bases from V and 3 bases from J; junction bases left unmatched: 11. CDR3 in DNA: TGTGCCAGCAGCTTGGTTAGCGGGAGGCTTCCTTACTACGAGCAGTACTTC. Protein: CASSLVSGRLPYYEQYF.

This clone was observed once. The rearrangement uses TRBV4-1 and TRBJ1-3; 11 nucleotides align to TRBD1. Germline CDR1 is MGHRA and CDR2 is YSYEKL. The CDR3 runs 18 residues. Germline trimming cut 0 bases from V and 0 bases from J; bases unmatched to any gene: 4. The chain's CDR3 is CASSQDGDRGNSGNTIYF. DNA of the CDR3: TGCGCCAGCAGCCAAGATGGGGACAGGGGGAACTCTGGAAACACCATATATTTT.

The V call is TRBV13, the J call TRBJ2-2, with 10 bases aligning to TRBD2. The CDR3 is 18 amino acids. CDR1 and CDR2 from the germline V gene are PRHDT and FYEKMQ (reference sequence). V gave up 0 bases and J gave up 1 base; unmatched junction bases: 5. CDR3 nucleotide sequence: TGTGCCAGCAGCTTAGGCCCGACTAGCGGGTGGAACACCGGGGAGCTGTTTTTT. It is translated as CASSLGPTSGWNTGELFF.